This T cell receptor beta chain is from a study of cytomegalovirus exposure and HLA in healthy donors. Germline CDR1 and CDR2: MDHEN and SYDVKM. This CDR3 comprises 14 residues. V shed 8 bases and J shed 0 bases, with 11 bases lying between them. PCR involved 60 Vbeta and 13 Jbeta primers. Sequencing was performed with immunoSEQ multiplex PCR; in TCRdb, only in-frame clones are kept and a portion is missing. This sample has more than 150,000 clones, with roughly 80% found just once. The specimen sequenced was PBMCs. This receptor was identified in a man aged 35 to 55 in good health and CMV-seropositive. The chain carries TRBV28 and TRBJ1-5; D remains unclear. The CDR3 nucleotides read TGTGCCAGCTGGGGAGGTAATAGCAATCAGCCCCAGCATTTT. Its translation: CASWGGNSNQPQHF.